These 29 T cell receptor beta chains share one sample of origin, sequenced in a study of T-cell reconstitution after alpha-beta-depleted transplantation in children. Construction of the TCRbeta library involved unique molecular identifiers. Each CDR3 protein is one row after TCRdb ran MiXCR on the PCR reads. This table has 490,000 or so distinct CDR3 sequences, about 10% appearing once. The source material was PBMCs, sampled before TCRalphabeta/CD19-depleted stem cell transplant. These receptors were taken from a child aged 2-15 years with inherited bone marrow failure, due to receive a stem cell transplant.

To note about this clonotype: This may arise from a read error, as a much more abundant clone is one base away. The gene calls are TRBV15 and TRBJ2-7; D gene unclear. Deletions cut 5 bases from V and 2 bases from J, with 10 bases between. The germline gives CDR1 LNHNV, CDR2 YYDKDF (reference sequence). CDR3 length equals 13 residues. The CDR3: CATSPRKPYEQYF. The CDR3 DNA reads TGTGCCACCAGCCCCAGGAAACCCTACGAGCAGTACTTC.

At least ten counts were recorded for this clonotype. The rearrangement uses TRBV4-3 and TRBJ2-1; D not certain. This CDR3 is built from 16 residues. Germline CDR1 LGHNA, CDR2 YSLEER. Trimming took off 1 base at V and 2 bases at J, with 12 bases between the two ends. CDR3 protein: CASSQGVGQTYNEQFF. DNA for the CDR3: TGCGCCAGCAGCCAAGGTGTAGGTCAGACCTACAATGAGCAGTTCTTC.

This clonotype came up many times. The chain combines TRBV29-1 with TRBJ1-1, with 8 bases fitting TRBD1. Germline assignment: CDR1 SQVTM and CDR2 ANQGSEA. This CDR3 has 16 amino acids. Trimming removed 6 bases from V and 1 base from J; junction bases left unmatched: 13. The CDR3 DNA reads TGCAGCGTGATGCCGGTGACGGGGACAGGGAACACTGAAGCTTTCTTT. Its translation: CSVMPVTGTGNTEAFF. Combining the CDR3 with reference TRBV29-1 and TRBJ1-1 gives the whole variable domain SAVISQKPSRDICQRGTSLTIQCQVDSQVTMMFWYRQQPGQSLTLIATANQGSEATYESGFVIDKFPISRPNLTFSTLTVSNMSPEDSSIYLCSVMPVTGTGNTEAFFGQGTRLTVV.

In this sample, this clonotype turned up many times. V is TRBV19 and J is TRBJ2-3; the D gene is possibly TRBD1 (5 bases). Deletions cut 9 bases from V and 5 bases from J, with 12 bases between. Per germline, CDR1 LNHDA and CDR2 SQIVND (reference sequence). The CDR3 runs to 12 residues. CDR3 DNA sequence: TGTGCCAGCGGACCCACAGGAGATACGCAGTATTTT. Translating gives CASGPTGDTQYF.

This clonotype was observed many times. J is TRBJ1-2 and V is TRBV9, with D perhaps TRBD1 (5 bases). Trimming took off 0 bases at V and 5 bases at J, with 11 bases between the two ends. Germline V gene data show CDR1 as SGDLS and CDR2 as YYNGEE. This CDR3 has 14 amino acids. CDR3 loop: CASSVDGDDYGYTF. CDR3 bases: TGTGCCAGCAGCGTAGACGGGGACGATTATGGCTACACCTTC.

Ten or more counts support this clonotype. This chain connects TRBV27 to TRBJ2-5; perhaps TRBD2 as D (6 bases). Between the trimmed V and J ends, which lost 10 bases and 2 bases, there was a span of 11 bases. The CDR3 length is 12 residues. Germline loops: CDR1 MNHEY, CDR2 SMNVEV (reference sequence). For the CDR3, the DNA is TGTGCCACGGGGACTGTTCAAGAGACCCAGTACTTC. As protein: CATGTVQETQYF.

This clonotype was counted many times. The V gene is TRBV20-1, the J gene TRBJ2-1; 13 bases match TRBD2. The CDR3 contains 17 residues. CDR1 is DFQATT, CDR2 SNEGSKA, per germline (reference sequence). The J segment lost 4 bases and the V segment lost 6 bases, leaving 12 bases of the junction unmatched. The CDR3 DNA reads TGCAGTGCGCATAACTTTGGGACTAGCGGGGCTTACAATGAGCAGTTCTTC. Translating gives CSAHNFGTSGAYNEQFF.

Turning to this clonotype: One end of the junction is discordant with germline, which a read error may explain. V is TRBV20-1 and J is TRBJ2-7; 10 bases align to TRBD2. The CDR3 totals 15 residues. Germline V gene lookup returns CDR1 DFQATT and CDR2 SNEGSKA (reference sequence). The CDR3 DNA follows: TGCTGTGCTAGAGATCTAGCGGGGGACTCCTACGAGCAGTACTTC. This encodes CCARDLAGDSYEQYF.

At least ten counts were recorded for this clonotype. The rearrangement joins TRBV19 to TRBJ1-1, with a possible D match to TRBD1 (5 bases). V lost 3 bases, J lost 4 bases, and 9 bases lay in between. CDR3 length equals 13 residues. Germline CDR1 LNHDA, CDR2 SQIVND (reference sequence). The DNA for the CDR3 is TGTGCCAGTAGTATGGGGACTGGCACTGAAGCTTTCTTT. This sequence encodes CASSMGTGTEAFF.

Ten or more counts support this clonotype. The chain employs TRBV5-1 and TRBJ1-1; D uncertain. Germline V gene lookup returns CDR1 SGHRS and CDR2 YFSETQ. V was trimmed by 4 bases and J by 7 bases, leaving 14 bases between them. CDR3 length: 13 amino acids. CDR3 in amino acids: CASSPTVFNEAFF. The DNA for the CDR3 is TGCGCCAGCAGCCCAACAGTATTTAATGAAGCTTTCTTT. Looking up the rest from reference TRBV5-1 and TRBJ1-1 gives the full variable domain: KAGVTQTPRYLIKTRGQQVTLSCSPISGHRSVSWYQQTPGQGLQFLFEYFSETQRNKGNFPGRFSGRQFSNSRSEMNVSTLELGDSALYLCASSPTVFNEAFFGQGTRLTVV.

This clonotype showed up many times. This chain connects TRBV6-1 to TRBJ2-2; a possible D gene is TRBD1 (7 bases). V lost 0 bases and J lost 7, with 15 bases in between. CDR1 and CDR2 (germline): MNHNS, SASEGT. CDR3 size: 16 residues. The CDR3 spells CASSEAWRGLGGELFF. DNA of the CDR3: TGTGCCAGCAGTGAAGCTTGGAGGGGGCTGGGCGGGGAGCTGTTTTTT.

This clonotype was recorded many times. This sequence joins TRBV30 and TRBJ2-3; a weak D match, TRBD2 (6 bases). Germline CDR1 is GTSNPN and CDR2 is SVGIG (reference sequence). This CDR3 is 15 amino acids long. V lost 3 bases and J lost 4, with 17 bases in between. The CDR3: CAWSQGLLRADTQYF. In nucleotides, the CDR3 is TGTGCCTGGAGCCAGGGACTCCTTCGTGCAGATACGCAGTATTTT.

The table lists this clonotype with many counts. DNA for the CDR3: TGCAGCGTTGAAATGCCGGGACAGGGGTCTTCCTACGAGCAGTACTTC. Its protein is CSVEMPGQGSSYEQYF. The V gene is TRBV29-1, the J gene TRBJ2-7; 10 positions match TRBD1. Germline-derived CDR1 and CDR2 are SQVTM and ANQGSEA. The CDR3 sequence is 16 residues long. With V trimmed by 2 bases and J by 1 base, 8 bases remained unmatched.

This clonotype came up many times. This rearrangement joins TRBV10-3 to TRBJ2-5; TRBD2 agrees at 9 bases. Germline V gene sequence: CDR1 ENHRY, CDR2 SYGVKD. V dropped 8 bases and J dropped 2; count of bases not matched to a gene: 6. This CDR3 is built from 14 residues. CDR3 sequence (DNA): TGTGCCATCTCGCCTAGCGGGGCTCAAGAGACCCAGTACTTC. Residues: CAISPSGAQETQYF.

This clonotype showed up many times. This chain uses TRBV28 with TRBJ1-2; a weak D match, TRBD1 (6 bases). The CDR3 consists of 14 residues. Germline CDR1 and CDR2: MDHEN and SYDVKM. V dropped 6 bases and J dropped 7 bases, with 18 bases sitting between them. DNA of the CDR3: TGTGCCAGCAGCAGGGGCCCGGGGGATCGTGGCTACACCTTC. This gives the protein CASSRGPGDRGYTF.

This clonotype has just a few counts. The chain links TRBV7-8 to TRBJ2-3, with 9 bases matching TRBD1. CDR1 and CDR2 from the germline V gene are SGHVS and FQNEAQ. V lost 5 bases to trimming and J lost 8 bases; unmatched junction nucleotides: 17. The CDR3 contains 17 residues. This CDR3 is CASSHHSGTGLGGTQYF. The CDR3 DNA sequence: TGTGCCAGCAGCCATCACTCGGGGACAGGGCTGGGAGGTACGCAGTATTTT.

This clonotype occurred many times. The gene calls are TRBV5-1 and TRBJ2-2; D is undetermined. CDR1 is SGHRS, CDR2 YFSETQ, per germline. V lost 0 bases to trimming and J lost 5 bases, with 14 bases between them. The CDR3 is made up of 16 amino acids. In DNA, the CDR3 is TGCGCCAGCAGCTTGGTTGCCAATGGCGATACCGGGGAGCTGTTTTTT. Translation gives CASSLVANGDTGELFF.

This clonotype was counted between two and nine times. The chain is built from TRBV5-5 and TRBJ1-2; D uncertain. This CDR3 contains 16 residues. CDR1 SGHKS and CDR2 YYEKEE come from the germline V gene (reference sequence). Trimming pared 4 bases from V and 2 bases from J, leaving 18 bases between. CDR3 region: CASSTEIGRQNYGYTF. The CDR3, as DNA: TGTGCCAGCAGCACGGAAATTGGACGGCAAAACTATGGCTACACCTTC.

This clonotype was observed many times. The gene calls are TRBV10-3 and TRBJ2-1, with unresolved D. The V gene's germline CDR1 is ENHRY and CDR2 SYGVKD. CDR3 length equals 11 residues. Trimming removed 0 bases at V and 8 bases at J, with 2 bases between. CDR3 residues: CAISESDEQFF. DNA for the CDR3: TGTGCCATCAGTGAGTCGGATGAGCAGTTCTTC.

This chain joins TRBV19 and TRBJ2-2; no clear D gene. The germline V gene encodes CDR1 LNHDA and CDR2 SQIVND (reference sequence). CDR3 length: 15 residues. V was cut by 5 bases and J by 4 bases, with 14 bases left in between. The CDR3 reads CASSLSPASTGELFF. Here the CDR3 DNA reads TGTGCCAGTAGTCTCAGCCCAGCTAGCACCGGGGAGCTGTTTTTT. Together with reference TRBV19 and TRBJ2-2, the CDR3 gives the full variable domain: DGGITQSPKYLFRKEGQNVTLSCEQNLNHDAMYWYRQDPGQGLRLIYYSQIVNDFQKGDIAEGYSVSREKKESFPLTVTSAQKNPTAFYLCASSLSPASTGELFFGEGSRLTVL.

This clonotype has a count of ten or more. This rearrangement joins TRBV29-1 to TRBJ1-2; D is ambiguous. This CDR3 contains 14 residues. The germline V gene has CDR1 SQVTM and CDR2 ANQGSEA. The V end lost 4 bases, the J end lost 2 bases, and 14 bases lay between the germline ends. The CDR3 protein is CSVVAGPINYGYTF. The CDR3 DNA reads TGCAGCGTTGTGGCTGGACCGATCAACTATGGCTACACCTTC.

The table lists this clonotype with many counts. The chain has TRBV9 and TRBJ1-1; the D gene is possibly TRBD1 (5 bases). V was trimmed by 0 bases and J by 6 bases, leaving 9 bases between them. Per the germline V gene, CDR1 is SGDLS and CDR2 is YYNGEE. This CDR3 comprises 13 residues. The CDR3 bases are TGTGCCAGCAGCGTAGCCCCCAGGGCTGAAGCTTTCTTT. Translation gives CASSVAPRAEAFF. Filled out from reference TRBV9 and TRBJ1-1, the complete variable domain reads DSGVTQTPKHLITATGQRVTLRCSPRSGDLSVYWYQQSLDQGLQFLIQYYNGEERAKGNILERFSAQQFPDLHSELNLSSLELGDSALYFCASSVAPRAEAFFGQGTRLTVV.

This clonotype has a count of ten or more. V usage is TRBV4-3 and J usage is TRBJ1-3; D unclear. The CDR3 runs 15 residues. V was shortened by 1 base and J by 0 bases, with 7 bases between the two germline ends. Germline V CDR1 and CDR2: LGHNA, YSLEER. CDR3 in DNA: TGCGCCAGCAGCCAAGCCCTCGGCTCTGGAAACACCATATATTTT. Protein sequence: CASSQALGSGNTIYF.

V and J are TRBV24-1 and TRBJ2-1; D uncertain. V lost 3 bases and J lost 0, with 14 bases in between. The CDR3 length is 17 residues. Germline V gene lookup returns CDR1 KGHDR and CDR2 SFDVKD. The CDR3 sequence: CATSDARWGSSYNEQFF. The CDR3 coding sequence is TGTGCCACCAGTGATGCCCGATGGGGTTCCTCCTACAATGAGCAGTTCTTC.

This clonotype was found many times. The V and J genes are TRBV5-1 and TRBJ2-7, with D possibly being TRBD2 (5 bases). Trimming stripped 0 bases from V and 3 bases from J, with 10 bases between. This CDR3 has 14 amino acids. From germline, CDR1 is SGHRS and CDR2 YFSETQ. The CDR3 is CASSLVSSNYEQYF. DNA of the CDR3: TGCGCCAGCAGCTTGGTGTCTAGCAACTACGAGCAGTACTTC.

This clonotype was found once. J is TRBJ1-1 and V is TRBV19; 10 nucleotides agree with TRBD1. The CDR3 covers 14 residues. CDR1 LNHDA and CDR2 SQIVND come from the germline V gene (reference sequence). Trimming at V came to 7 bases and at J to 3 bases, leaving 5 bases not matched to a gene. CDR3 DNA sequence: TGTGCCAGTAATACGGACAGGGGGTACACTGAAGCTTTCTTT. This translates into CASNTDRGYTEAFF.

The rearrangement links TRBV7-6 to TRBJ2-7, with 11 bases that match TRBD2. The CDR3 length is 16 residues. Germline loops: CDR1 SGHVS, CDR2 FNYEAQ. V was pared by 1 base and J by 2 bases, with 4 bases of the junction left unmatched. Here the CDR3 DNA reads TGTGCCAGCAGCTTAGTAGCGGGAGGGGGCCCCTACGAGCAGTACTTC. Translating it yields CASSLVAGGGPYEQYF.

The chain recombines TRBV20-1 with TRBJ2-1; 7 nucleotides match TRBD2. CDR1 and CDR2 from the germline V gene are DFQATT and SNEGSKA (reference sequence). CDR3 size: 11 residues. CDR3: CGGTTYNEQFF. CDR3 DNA: TGCGGTGGGACTACCTACAATGAGCAGTTCTTC.

This clonotype was detected a few times. The V gene is TRBV4-2, the J gene TRBJ2-5; D unclear. Germline CDR1 LGHNA, CDR2 YNFKEQ. Trimming pared 1 base from V and 0 bases from J, leaving 9 bases between. The CDR3 is 15 amino acids. The CDR3 sequence: CASSQAMDHQETQYF. CDR3 nucleotides: TGTGCCAGCAGCCAAGCCATGGACCACCAAGAGACCCAGTACTTC.